Here is one T cell receptor (beta chain) with its context. Which antigen it targets is not known. Nothing much larger sits one base from this clone, and base qualities are not available. Collaborating institutions collected whole blood in K2EDTA tubes following their own protocols. For TCRbeta analysis, collaborators shipped samples as frozen whole blood, isolated PBMCs, or DNA extracted from either of those sample types. TCRbeta CDR3 regions were amplified from genomic DNA by means of the immunoSEQ Assay, a bias-controlled multiplex PCR. The paper's processing steps were these. Nucleated cell counts per sample were estimated from amplification of reference gene primers within the assay. To quantify the absolute abundance of each unique TCRbeta CDR3 rearrangement, sequence reads were collapsed and filtered. For each sample, productive Simpson clonality was calculated by taking the square root of Simpson's diversity index across productive rearrangements. TCRdb obtained this table from immuneACCESS and retained in-frame rearrangements with V and J assigned. These tables miss some clones; where compared with another copy, unresolved V genes account for less than half of the shortfall, and the remainder is unexplained. V and J calls plus clone size are reproduced from that table; the DNA served to infer D and trimming. The sample contains 150,000 to 200,000 clones, over 85% of them found a single time. About 5% of the sample rests with the top ten.

This record belongs to a study of blood T cell repertoires in COVID-19 (dated by TCRdb to 2020 to 2022). Background on the whole study: Collaborator samples came from the United States, Italy and Spain and covered acute and convalescent phases of COVID-19. The prospective study material was composed of cDNA or gDNA derived from T cells, B-cell-depleted T cells, or PBMCs. The dataset comprised deeply sampled blood TCRbeta repertoires from subjects exposed to, actively infected with, or recovered from COVID-19. The repertoires were made available in a free public database intended to serve as a resource for research on the immune response to SARS-CoV-2. The samples were drawn from two sources: the first 160 participants of the ongoing ImmuneRACE study, and over 950 subjects contributed by 6 global collaborators. Sample metadata almost always included a de-identified subject ID, COVID-19 status, age in years and sex. Where available, HLA class I and class II types were obtained from metadata supplied by the sample provider rather than from assay-based typing.

The CDR3 spans 16 residues, from the cysteine through the phenylalanine. The entry retains the CDR3 DNA only, 48 bases that are in frame from base 1. CDR1 is given as SEHNR and CDR2 as FQNEAQ, both from the germline V gene (reference sequence). The germline V and J ends show losses of 5 bases and 2 bases respectively, and no gene match explains 4 bases of the junction. Broader findings and caveats from the paper: How much clinical and demographic metadata was included differed by source and by participant, and the metadata was provided uncurated.

The clonotype comes from a woman aged 45-59 years with acute or convalescent COVID-19. The chain is encoded by TRBV7-9 joined to TRBJ1-6, and 9 junctional nucleotides match TRBD1. Input material: peripheral blood. The CDR3 has the sequence CASSLTGGPYNSPLHF. The bases are TGTGCCAGCAGCCTTACAGGGGGCCCCTATAATTCACCCCTCCACTTT.